This entry describes one T cell receptor beta chain. This record belongs to a study of control samples from healthy donors and cancer patients. Sequenced by immunoSEQ multiplex PCR; TCRdb stores in-frame clones only, minus some. Altogether 100,000 to 150,000 clones are present, 80% to 95% being singletons, with the ten largest covering 5.5%. Sequencing was performed on blood. The origin of this receptor is a man in his late teens or twenties in good health.

In DNA form, the CDR3 reads TGTGCCAGCAGTAAGCAGGGGGAAAGGGGTAGCAATCAGCCCCAGCATTTT. Its protein product is CASSKQGERGSNQPQHF. The chain has TRBV6-2 or TRBV6-3 and TRBJ1-5, with 7 bases that match TRBD1. Germline V lookup: CDR1 MNHEY, CDR2 SVGEGT. The CDR3 contains 17 residues. After removal of 5 bases from V and 0 bases from J, the junction contained 10 bases not matched to a gene.